This T cell receptor (beta chain) was captured by sequencing in a study of neurological immune-mediated disorders. Study-level background: Relapsing-remitting disease affected about 30, and secondary progressive 3, of roughly 34 multiple sclerosis patients.

cDNA was made by 5'RACE with 10-nucleotide random UMIs. Sequencing of 15-18 subjects in each run yielded over 160 million TCR-beta sequences. TCRdb reprocessed the 5' RACE reads with MiXCR, giving one entry per CDR3 protein. Of fewer than 85,000 distinct CDR3 sequences listed, 4.5% to 6% are singletons. This clonotype was observed at least ten times. The germline gives CDR1 LGHDT, CDR2 YNNKEL (reference sequence). The CDR3 covers 16 residues. Deletions cut 4 bases from V and 0 bases from J, with 13 bases between. This TCR came from a woman between 65 and 79 years old with multiple sclerosis. Material for sequencing was PBMCs. The genes are TRBV3-1 and TRBJ1-5, with a weak D call TRBD1 (6 bases). The CDR3 DNA reads as TGTGCCAGCAGCCGAGGGGACACCATTAGCAATCAGCCCCAGCATTTT. As protein: CASSRGDTISNQPQHF.